The T cell receptor (beta chain) under discussion was sequenced for a study of control samples from healthy donors and cancer patients. Libraries were prepared by immunoSEQ multiplex PCR; TCRdb keeps only in-frame clonotypes and omits some of them. The sample lists tens of thousands of clones, 88% occurring once. Germline values: CDR1 LNHDA, CDR2 SQIVND (reference sequence). The CDR3 has 11 amino acids. Trimming removed 5 bases from V and 7 bases from J, with 6 bases in between. The receptor's source is a woman in her seventies in good health. The chain has TRBV19 and TRBJ2-1, with D unclear. Sequenced input: blood. The CDR3 nucleotides are TGTGCCAGTAGTCGGTGGAATGAGCAGTTCTTC. Translated, it gives CASSRWNEQFF.